The 32 T cell receptor beta chains below were found in one sample sequenced in a study of blood T cell repertoires in COVID-19. The assay was immunoSEQ multiplex PCR, and TCRdb's table has in-frame clones only and misses some. This sample yields some 270,000 clones, of which around 86% are seen a single time; 1.7% belongs to the top ten. The sequencing input was PBMCs or T cells enriched from blood (not recorded which). These receptors all stem from a woman between 40 and 55 years old who had recovered from COVID-19.

This chain links TRBV7-9 with TRBJ2-1; perhaps TRBD2 as D (6 bases). The V and J ends lost 1 base and 10 bases respectively, with 11 bases between them. The CDR3 length is 13 residues. Germline CDR1 reads SEHNR; CDR2 reads FQNEAQ (reference sequence). The CDR3 coding sequence is TGTGCCAGCAGCTTAGGTTCGGGAGTGGAGCAGTTCTTC. This codes for CASSLGSGVEQFF.

The chain links TRBV3-1 (or the pseudogene TRBV3-2) to TRBJ1-1, with 9 bases aligning to TRBD1. Germline CDR1 LGHDT, CDR2 YNNKEL (reference sequence). J lost 1 base, V lost 4 bases, and 7 bases had no gene match. The CDR3 loop spans 16 amino acids. The CDR3 is CASSRGQGLTNTEAFF. The CDR3 DNA reads as TGTGCCAGCAGCCGAGGACAGGGGTTGACGAACACTGAAGCTTTCTTT.

The V and J genes are TRBV6-2 or TRBV6-3 and TRBJ2-3; a weak D match, TRBD2 (5 bases). V was cut by 5 bases and J by 2 bases, with 14 bases left in between. The germline V gene has CDR1 MNHEY and CDR2 SVGEGT. This CDR3 is built from 15 residues. The CDR3 here is CASSPALATTDTQYF. The CDR3 region has the DNA TGTGCCAGCAGTCCCGCCTTAGCGACCACAGATACGCAGTATTTT.

The V and J genes are TRBV5-4 and TRBJ1-2; no clear D gene. CDR3 length equals 14 residues. CDR1 and CDR2 (germline): SGHNT, YYREEE (reference sequence). V was shortened by 1 base and J by 3 bases, with 10 bases between the two germline ends. The CDR3 spells CASSLSVLDYGYTF. CDR3 nucleotide sequence: TGTGCCAGCAGCTTGTCGGTCTTAGACTATGGCTACACCTTC.

The rearrangement links TRBV7-9 to TRBJ1-2; 8 bases are shared with TRBD1. The CDR3 is made up of 16 amino acids. V was pared by 2 bases and J by 1 base, with 6 bases of the junction left unmatched. Per the germline V gene, CDR1 is SEHNR and CDR2 is FQNEAQ (reference sequence). DNA for the CDR3: TGTGCCAGCAGCTTATCTACAGGGGGGCTTAACTATGGCTACACCTTC. It specifies CASSLSTGGLNYGYTF.

The table lists this clone with a count of one. The CDR3 is CASSSNRGRNEKLFF. In DNA, the CDR3 is TGTGCCAGCAGCTCTAACAGGGGGCGAAATGAAAAACTGTTTTTT. The chain links TRBV11-2 to TRBJ1-4, with TRBD1 identical over 9 bases. J lost 5 bases, V lost 4 bases, and 5 bases had no gene match. The CDR3 totals 15 residues. Germline CDR1 SGHAT, CDR2 FQNNGV.

The rearrangement uses TRBV14 and TRBJ2-1, with TRBD2 matching 7 bases. The V gene's germline CDR1 is SGHDN and CDR2 FVKESK. The CDR3 consists of 14 residues. Germline trimming cut 3 bases from V and 12 bases from J; bases unmatched to any gene: 11. The CDR3 region is CASSQGKGGPRQFF. CDR3 sequence (DNA): TGTGCCAGCAGCCAGGGGAAGGGAGGGCCGAGGCAGTTCTTC.

The chain is built from TRBV2 and TRBJ1-1; TRBD1 agrees at 8 bases. The V segment lost 0 bases and the J segment 2 bases; nucleotides outside the gene matches: 5. CDR1 is SNHLY and CDR2 is FYNNEI in the germline V gene. The CDR3 consists of 16 residues. In nucleotides, the CDR3 is TGTGCCAGCAGTGAAGCGCTTTCAGGGGGCAACACTGAAGCTTTCTTT. This encodes CASSEALSGGNTEAFF.

V usage is TRBV11-3 and J usage is TRBJ2-1, with unresolved D. The V end lost 1 base, the J end lost 6 bases, and 13 bases lay between the germline ends. CDR1 and CDR2 (germline): SGHNT, YENEEA. The CDR3 is made up of 15 amino acids. In DNA form, the CDR3 reads TGTGCCAGCAGCTTAGGTCCCCCCCGGAGCAATGAGCAGTTCTTC. It yields the protein CASSLGPPRSNEQFF. The whole variable domain, remainder taken from reference TRBV11-3 and TRBJ2-1, is EAGVVQSPRYKIIEKKQPVAFWCNPISGHNTLYWYLQNLGQGPELLIRYENEEAVDDSQLPKDRFSAERLKGVDSTLKIQPAELGDSAVYLCASSLGPPRSNEQFFGPGTRLTVL.

This clone was seen once. The rearrangement links TRBV4-2 to TRBJ2-2, with unresolved D. The germline V gene has CDR1 LGHNA and CDR2 YNFKEQ. V dropped 3 bases and J dropped 1 base, with 6 bases sitting between them. The CDR3 spans 14 residues. CDR3 nucleotide sequence: TGTGCCAGCAGCCAGACAAAGAACACCGGGGAGCTGTTTTTT. It specifies CASSQTKNTGELFF.

The chain couples TRBV27 to TRBJ2-2; D unresolved. V gave up 3 bases and J gave up 5 bases, with 10 bases separating them. Germline assignment: CDR1 MNHEY and CDR2 SMNVEV (reference sequence). This CDR3 comprises 14 residues. The CDR3 protein is CASSFSVRTGELFF. The CDR3 DNA reads TGTGCCAGCAGTTTTTCGGTGCGGACCGGGGAGCTGTTTTTT.

This sequence joins TRBV9 and TRBJ2-1, with D unclear. Per germline, CDR1 SGDLS and CDR2 YYNGEE. This CDR3 region has 15 residues. Deletions cut 0 bases from V and 0 bases from J, with 7 bases between. Here the CDR3 reads CASSVDWSSYNEQFF. The CDR3 DNA is TGTGCCAGCAGCGTAGATTGGAGCTCCTACAATGAGCAGTTCTTC.

This chain joins TRBV11-2 and TRBJ2-5; the match to TRBD1 covers 8 bases. The CDR3 runs to 17 residues. The V gene end was trimmed by 0 bases and the J gene end by 7 bases; junction bases not matched to a gene: 13. Germline loops: CDR1 SGHAT, CDR2 FQNNGV. The CDR3 is CASSLDYRQGRLVTQYF. The CDR3 DNA follows: TGTGCCAGCAGCTTAGATTATAGACAGGGGCGACTTGTGACCCAGTACTTC.

The gene calls are TRBV7-6 and TRBJ2-5; D gene uncertain. V was shortened by 2 bases and J by 4 bases, with 14 bases between the two germline ends. There are 15 residues in the CDR3. CDR1 and CDR2 (germline): SGHVS, FNYEAQ. Here the CDR3 DNA reads TGTGCCAGCAGCTTAAGTCAACAACGTTTAGAGACCCAGTACTTC. Translating it yields CASSLSQQRLETQYF.

The rearrangement uses TRBV18 and TRBJ2-3, with 8 bases lining up with TRBD1. The V gene's germline CDR1 is KGHSH and CDR2 LQKENI. This CDR3 region has 13 residues. Trimming at V came to 10 bases and at J to 3 bases, leaving 6 bases not matched to a gene. The CDR3 sequence: CAIGQGGTDTQYF. DNA for the CDR3: TGTGCCATCGGACAGGGTGGGACAGATACGCAGTATTTT. Full variable domain (outside the CDR3, taken from reference TRBV18 and TRBJ2-3): NAGVMQNPRHLVRRRGQEARLRCSPMKGHSHVYWYRQLPEEGLKFMVYLQKENIIDESGMPKERFSAEFPKEGPSILRIQQVVRGDSAAYFCAIGQGGTDTQYFGPGTRLTVL.

J is TRBJ2-1 and V is TRBV2; 10 bases line up with TRBD2. Unmatched junction bases numbered 4, after V lost 7 bases and J lost 4 bases. CDR1 is SNHLY, CDR2 FYNNEI, per germline. The CDR3 totals 14 residues. The CDR3 spells CASTLAGGYNEQFF. The CDR3 DNA sequence: TGTGCCAGCACTTTAGCGGGGGGTTACAATGAGCAGTTCTTC.

The chain carries TRBV3-1 (or the pseudogene TRBV3-2) and TRBJ1-2, with 7 bases that match TRBD1. From germline, CDR1 is LGHDT and CDR2 YNNKEL (reference sequence). V lost 4 bases and J lost 6; bases outside the gene matches: 14. CDR3 size: 16 residues. CDR3 sequence reads: CASSPDSTGERDGYTF. In nucleotides, the CDR3 is TGTGCCAGCAGCCCGGACAGCACAGGGGAGCGGGATGGCTACACCTTC.

The chain combines TRBV5-1 with TRBJ2-3; 15 nucleotides line up with TRBD2. V shed 5 bases, J shed 0 bases, and the junction held 7 bases outside the gene matches. Germline V CDR1 and CDR2: SGHRS, YFSETQ. The CDR3 totals 18 residues. The CDR3 nucleotides read TGCGCCAGCAGAACCGGGACTAGCGGGGGGCTTAGCACAGATACGCAGTATTTT. Its translation: CASRTGTSGGLSTDTQYF.

The chain links TRBV7-9 to TRBJ2-1, with D hard to call. The V end was cut by 0 bases, the J end by 0 bases, with 12 bases between. The germline V gene has CDR1 SEHNR and CDR2 FQNEAQ (reference sequence). CDR3 length: 17 amino acids. The CDR3 sequence is CASSLASRESSYNEQFF. In DNA, the CDR3 is TGTGCCAGCAGCTTAGCTTCGCGAGAGAGCTCCTACAATGAGCAGTTCTTC.

This chain uses TRBV7-8 with TRBJ1-6; tentatively, D is TRBD1 (5 bases). Trimming took 1 base from V and 7 from J, leaving 11 bases between them. The CDR3 loop spans 15 amino acids. Germline-derived CDR1 and CDR2 are SGHVS and FQNEAQ. CDR3 in amino acids: CASSLVLTANSPLHF. Written as DNA, the CDR3 is TGTGCCAGCAGCTTAGTCTTGACAGCGAATTCACCCCTCCACTTT.

V gene TRBV5-8 combines with J gene TRBJ1-2; D possibly corresponds to TRBD1 (6 bases). V lost 3 bases, J lost 2 bases, and 8 bases lay in between. The germline V gene encodes CDR1 SGHTS and CDR2 YDEGEE. This CDR3 is 13 amino acids long. In DNA, the CDR3 is TGTGCCAGCAGCTATACAGGGAACTATGGCTACACCTTC. Amino acid sequence: CASSYTGNYGYTF.

The V call is TRBV5-1, the J call TRBJ2-1; 7 bases are shared with TRBD2. Germline V gene lookup returns CDR1 SGHRS and CDR2 YFSETQ. The CDR3 length is 15 residues. The V gene end was trimmed by 7 bases and the J gene end by 4 bases; junction bases not matched to a gene: 11. The CDR3 protein is CASEFGGEGYNEQFF. CDR3 DNA: TGCGCCAGCGAATTCGGCGGGGAGGGGTACAATGAGCAGTTCTTC.

V gene TRBV2 combines with J gene TRBJ2-5; TRBD2 matches at 9 bases. V lost 4 bases and J lost 7; bases outside the gene matches: 10. The CDR3 length is 15 residues. Germline-derived CDR1 and CDR2 are SNHLY and FYNNEI. CDR3 DNA sequence: TGTGCCAGCAGTGCGGGGACTAGCAGGGCTCTGACCCAGTACTTC. Its protein product is CASSAGTSRALTQYF.

V is TRBV6-5 and J is TRBJ1-1; TRBD1 agrees at 8 bases. The germline gives CDR1 MNHEY, CDR2 SVGAGI. Trimming took 5 bases from V and 9 from J; bases not matched to a gene: 5. CDR3 length: 12 residues. In nucleotides, the CDR3 is TGTGCCAGCAGTACATGGACAGGGAAAGCTTTCTTT. This sequence encodes CASSTWTGKAFF.

The chain has TRBV30 and TRBJ1-4; 7 positions match TRBD1. Trimming at V came to 1 base and at J to 7 bases, leaving 0 bases not matched to a gene. Germline V gives CDR1 GTSNPN, CDR2 SVGIG (reference sequence). CDR3 length: 12 residues. The CDR3 DNA reads as TGTGCCTGGAGTGGACAGGGTGAAAAACTGTTTTTT. It translates to CAWSGQGEKLFF.

The chain uses TRBV5-1 and TRBJ1-1, with 11 bases fitting TRBD1. Germline V CDR1 and CDR2: SGHRS, YFSETQ. CDR3 length: 14 residues. Trimming cost V 7 bases and J 4 bases; bases outside gene matches: 6. CDR3 nucleotides: TGCGCCAGCTCAGGGACAGGGGGAGGCACTGAAGCTTTCTTT. Encoded protein: CASSGTGGGTEAFF.

The genes are TRBV6-1 and TRBJ1-2; TRBD1 matches 9 bases. The V gene's germline CDR1 is MNHNS and CDR2 SASEGT. The CDR3 totals 15 residues. The V gene end was trimmed by 1 base and the J gene end by 5 bases; junction bases not matched to a gene: 5. Here the CDR3 reads CASSEGTGAGYGYTF. The CDR3, as DNA: TGTGCCAGCAGTGAAGGGACAGGGGCGGGGTATGGCTACACCTTC.

This sequence joins TRBV5-1 and TRBJ1-1; possibly TRBD1 for D (6 bases). Deletions cut 5 bases from V and 2 bases from J, with 25 bases between. The CDR3 has 18 amino acids. Per the germline V gene, CDR1 is SGHRS and CDR2 is YFSETQ. In DNA, the CDR3 is TGCGCCAGCAGTTCCGTTAGTCTAATCAAGGGGGAAAACACTGAAGCTTTCTTT. As protein: CASSSVSLIKGENTEAFF.

The rearrangement uses TRBV30 and TRBJ2-3, with TRBD2 matching 8 bases. Trimming at V came to 2 bases and at J to 0 bases, leaving 4 bases not matched to a gene. In germline, CDR1 is GTSNPN, CDR2 SVGIG (reference sequence). The CDR3 consists of 15 residues. The CDR3 DNA reads as TGTGCCTGGAGTATCAGCGGGGGTAGCACAGATACGCAGTATTTT. Translating gives CAWSISGGSTDTQYF.

The chain uses TRBV3-1 (or the pseudogene TRBV3-2) and TRBJ1-3; TRBD1 aligns across 7 bases. Germline V gene lookup returns CDR1 LGHDT and CDR2 YNNKEL (reference sequence). The CDR3 is made up of 19 amino acids. Trimming took 4 bases from V and 2 from J; bases not matched to a gene: 17. Here the CDR3 reads CASSLWRDSYHSPGNTIYF. The CDR3 DNA sequence: TGTGCCAGCAGCCTTTGGAGGGACAGCTATCATTCTCCTGGAAACACCATATATTTT.

J is TRBJ2-3 and V is TRBV7-3, with no clear D. The V gene's germline CDR1 is SGHTA and CDR2 FQGTGA. This CDR3 has 15 amino acids. The germline V and J ends were trimmed by 4 bases and 6 bases, with 17 bases remaining between them. CDR3 DNA: TGTGCCAGCAGCTCCCTTGGATCAGCAGGCGATACGCAGTATTTT. Translating gives CASSSLGSAGDTQYF. Full variable domain (remainder filled in from reference TRBV7-3 and TRBJ2-3): GAGVSQTPSNKVTEKGKYVELRCDPISGHTALYWYRQSLGQGPEFLIYFQGTGAADDSGLPNDRFFAVRPEGSVSTLKIQRTERGDSAVYLCASSSLGSAGDTQYFGPGTRLTVL.

The rearrangement links TRBV14 to TRBJ1-1, with 7 bases that match TRBD1. V shed 1 base, J shed 4 bases, and the junction held 6 bases outside the gene matches. Per the germline V gene, CDR1 is SGHDN and CDR2 is FVKESK. This CDR3 spans 15 amino acids. The CDR3 loop is CASSQVRGGPTEAFF. CDR3 coding DNA: TGTGCCAGCAGCCAAGTACGAGGGGGCCCCACTGAAGCTTTCTTT.